This T cell receptor beta chain was recorded in a study of spatial heterogeneity in lung cancer. V lost 3 bases to trimming and J lost 9 bases; unmatched junction nucleotides: 7. This CDR3 is 14 amino acids long. Germline V CDR1 and CDR2: SGHTA, FQGNSA. Time point defined: sample taken at primary tumor resection. TCRdb recomputed calls from the 5' RACE reads with MiXCR, one row per CDR3 protein. The sample includes just under 95,000 distinct CDR3 sequences, roughly 12% seen only once; the top ten take over 40%. The TCR comes from a male donor with early-stage non-small cell lung cancer. This chain joins TRBV7-2 and TRBJ2-2; 7 bases are a match to TRBD1. The input for sequencing was PBMCs, taken at surgery. CDR3: CASSFGTAPRELFF. The CDR3 DNA sequence: TGTGCCAGCAGCTTCGGGACAGCCCCCCGGGAGCTGTTTTTT.